This TCR beta chain comes out of a study of beta chain features in type 1 diabetes. Study background: All of the samples together had some 99 million sorted cells examined. Study outcomes and limitations: Equally in patients and controls, PCR might preferentially amplify shorter templates. All four CD4+ subsets of Type 1 diabetes patients contained TCRB CDR3s that were moderately but significantly shorter.

This CDR3 spans 14 amino acids. CDR1 and CDR2 (germline): SSHAT, FNYEAQ (reference sequence). Trimming took 3 bases from V and 5 from J, leaving 13 bases between them. The entirety of the isolated RNA underwent reverse transcription, so expressed TCRB transcripts were sequenced. Measured with immunoSEQ multiplex PCR; TCRdb has only the in-frame clones, and not every one. The sample has hundreds of thousands of clones; 10% to 15% are singletons. This clone was counted a few times. Its antigen is unidentified. Populations obtained by sorting all exceeded 95% purity. The genes are TRBV7-7 and TRBJ2-5; the D gene is possibly TRBD2 (7 bases). What was sequenced was naive CD4+ T cells from blood. The sequence came from a man aged 18 to 29 with type 1 diabetes. Here the CDR3 DNA reads TGTGCCAGCAGCTTTTCTGCGGGGGCGGAGACCCAGTACTTC. Its protein product is CASSFSAGAETQYF.